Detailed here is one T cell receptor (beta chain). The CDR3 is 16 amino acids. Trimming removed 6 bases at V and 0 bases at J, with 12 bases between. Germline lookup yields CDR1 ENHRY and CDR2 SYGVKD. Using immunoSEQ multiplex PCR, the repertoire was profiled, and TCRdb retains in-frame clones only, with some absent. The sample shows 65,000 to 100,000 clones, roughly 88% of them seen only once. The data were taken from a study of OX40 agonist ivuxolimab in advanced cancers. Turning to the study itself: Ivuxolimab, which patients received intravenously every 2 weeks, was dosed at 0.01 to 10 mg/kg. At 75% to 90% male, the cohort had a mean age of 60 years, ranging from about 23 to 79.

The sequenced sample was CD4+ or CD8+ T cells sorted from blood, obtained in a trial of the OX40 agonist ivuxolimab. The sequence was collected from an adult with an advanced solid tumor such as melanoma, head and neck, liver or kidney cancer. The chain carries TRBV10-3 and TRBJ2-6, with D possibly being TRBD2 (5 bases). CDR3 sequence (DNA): TGTGCCATCAGCCGAGTTCGGGGCTCTGGGGCCAACGTCCTGACTTTC. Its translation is CAISRVRGSGANVLTF.